This TCR beta chain was sequenced during a study of radiotherapy plus CTLA-4 blockade in lung cancer. The overall study: Disease control was achieved by 31% of patients, and objective responses by 18%. Notes on the study in general: In blood, early T cell clone dynamics reportedly predicted response best, together with interferon-beta.

The CDR3 extends over 18 amino acids. CDR1 is SSHAT and CDR2 is FNYEAQ in the germline V gene (reference sequence). The method was immunoSEQ multiplex PCR; TCRdb's version includes in-frame clones alone and lacks a portion of them. The sample lists around 110,000 clones; more than 80% were seen once. About this clone itself: Its target is not known. One end of the junction varies from germline; a read error may be responsible.

Specimen: peripheral blood, collected from a patient treated with radiotherapy plus ipilimumab. The clonotype comes from a human donor with non-small cell lung cancer that progressed on radiotherapy plus ipilimumab. This chain connects TRBV7-7 to TRBJ2-5; the D gene could be TRBD1 or TRBD2 (5 bases each). The CDR3 nucleotides are TGTGCTAGCAGCTTCCTCTCGGGGCCTACCGTTATTCAAGAGACCCAGTACTTC. It encodes CASSFLSGPTVIQETQYF.